Given below is one T cell receptor beta chain in context. V gave up 5 bases and J gave up 6 bases; unmatched junction bases: 10. The CDR3 totals 16 residues. Germline CDR1 LNHDA, CDR2 SQIVND (reference sequence). The sample comes from a study of shared clonotypes between healthy human individuals. Study-level background: Aged 18 to 49, the donors were a couple of women and a few men.

Sequencing was performed with immunoSEQ multiplex PCR; in TCRdb, only in-frame clones are kept and a portion is missing. The repertoire consists of hundreds of thousands of clones, with roughly 77% occurring once and the leading ten covering about 12%. The sequenced sample was PBMCs. The chain combines TRBV19 with TRBJ2-2, with TRBD2 matching over 9 bases. This receptor was obtained from a middle-aged woman in good health. Some clones in this sample may be carry-over from other donors' samples. CDR3 protein: CASSWAGGPEAGELFF. CDR3 nucleotide sequence: TGTGCCAGTAGTTGGGCGGGAGGGCCGGAGGCCGGGGAGCTGTTTTTT.